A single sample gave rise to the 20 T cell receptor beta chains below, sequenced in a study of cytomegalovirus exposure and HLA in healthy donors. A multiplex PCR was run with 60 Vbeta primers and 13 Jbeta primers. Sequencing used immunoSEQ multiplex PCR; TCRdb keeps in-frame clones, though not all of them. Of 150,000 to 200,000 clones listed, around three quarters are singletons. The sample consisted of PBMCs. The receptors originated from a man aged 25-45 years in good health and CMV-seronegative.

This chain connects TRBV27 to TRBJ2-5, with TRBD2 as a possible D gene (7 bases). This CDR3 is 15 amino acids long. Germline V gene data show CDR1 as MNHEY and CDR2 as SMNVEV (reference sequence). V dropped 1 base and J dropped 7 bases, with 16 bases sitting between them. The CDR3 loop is CASSLWGGARGTQYF. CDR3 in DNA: TGTGCCAGCAGTTTATGGGGGGGGGCGCGAGGGACCCAGTACTTC.

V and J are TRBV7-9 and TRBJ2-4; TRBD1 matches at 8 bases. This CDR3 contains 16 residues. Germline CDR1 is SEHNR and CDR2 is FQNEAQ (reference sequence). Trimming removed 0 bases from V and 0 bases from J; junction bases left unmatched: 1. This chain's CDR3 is CASSLAQGEAKNIQYF. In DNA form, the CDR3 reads TGTGCCAGCAGCTTAGCACAGGGGGAAGCCAAAAACATTCAGTACTTC.

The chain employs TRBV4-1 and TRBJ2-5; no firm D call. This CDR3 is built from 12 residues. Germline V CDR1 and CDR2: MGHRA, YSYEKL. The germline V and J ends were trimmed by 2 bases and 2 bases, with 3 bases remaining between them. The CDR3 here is CASSQPQETQYF. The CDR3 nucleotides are TGCGCCAGCAGCCAACCACAAGAGACCCAGTACTTC.

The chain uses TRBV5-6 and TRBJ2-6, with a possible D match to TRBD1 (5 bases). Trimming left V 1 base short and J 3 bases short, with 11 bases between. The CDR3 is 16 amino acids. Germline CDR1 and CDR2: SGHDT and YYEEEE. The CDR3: CASSLPGLGGANVLTF. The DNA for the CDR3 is TGTGCCAGCAGCTTGCCAGGGCTGGGTGGGGCCAACGTCCTGACTTTC.

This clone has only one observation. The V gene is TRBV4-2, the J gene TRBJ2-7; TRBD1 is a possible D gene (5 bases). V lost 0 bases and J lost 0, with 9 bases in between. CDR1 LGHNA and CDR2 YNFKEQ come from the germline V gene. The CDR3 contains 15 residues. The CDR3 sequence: CASSQDPRASYEQYF. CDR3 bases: TGTGCCAGCAGCCAAGATCCCAGGGCCTCCTACGAGCAGTACTTC.

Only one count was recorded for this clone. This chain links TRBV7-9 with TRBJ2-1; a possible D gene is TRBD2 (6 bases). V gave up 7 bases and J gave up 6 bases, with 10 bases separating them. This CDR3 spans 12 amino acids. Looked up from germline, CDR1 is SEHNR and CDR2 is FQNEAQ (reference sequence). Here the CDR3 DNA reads TGTGCCAGCACGGGACTTCTCAATGAGCAGTTCTTC. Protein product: CASTGLLNEQFF.

The DNA of the CDR3 is TGCAGTGCTCCCGAGGGCTTGGAACTGTTTTTT. Translating it yields CSAPEGLELFF. This chain joins TRBV20-1 and TRBJ1-4; D is undetermined. Germline CDR1 and CDR2: DFQATT and SNEGSKA (reference sequence). The CDR3 has 11 amino acids. Trimming pared 5 bases from V and 12 bases from J, leaving 13 bases between.

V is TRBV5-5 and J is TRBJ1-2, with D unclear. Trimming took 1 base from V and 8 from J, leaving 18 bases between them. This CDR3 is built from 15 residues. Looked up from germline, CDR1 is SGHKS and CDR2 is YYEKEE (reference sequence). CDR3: CASSLIFEGGIGYTF. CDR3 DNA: TGTGCCAGCAGCTTGATCTTCGAGGGAGGGATCGGCTACACCTTC.

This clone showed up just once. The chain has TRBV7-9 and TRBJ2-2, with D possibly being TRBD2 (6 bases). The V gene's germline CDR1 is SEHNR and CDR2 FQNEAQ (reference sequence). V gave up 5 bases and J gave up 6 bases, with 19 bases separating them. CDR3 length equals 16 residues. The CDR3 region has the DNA TGTGCCAGCAGCCCCCTTAGGGGAGGCCTTGCCGGGGAGCTGTTTTTT. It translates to CASSPLRGGLAGELFF.

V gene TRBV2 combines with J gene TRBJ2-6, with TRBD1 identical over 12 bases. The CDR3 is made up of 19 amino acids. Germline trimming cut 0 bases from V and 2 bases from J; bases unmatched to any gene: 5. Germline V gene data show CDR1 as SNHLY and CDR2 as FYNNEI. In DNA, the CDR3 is TGTGCCAGCAGTGAAGCACCGGGACAGGGGGCCGCTGGGGCCAACGTCCTGACTTTC. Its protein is CASSEAPGQGAAGANVLTF. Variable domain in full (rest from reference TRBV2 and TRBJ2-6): EPEVTQTPSHQVTQMGQEVILRCVPISNHLYFYWYRQILGQKVEFLVSFYNNEISEKSEIFDDQFSVERPDGSNFTLKIRSTKLEDSAMYFCASSEAPGQGAAGANVLTFGAGSRLTVL.

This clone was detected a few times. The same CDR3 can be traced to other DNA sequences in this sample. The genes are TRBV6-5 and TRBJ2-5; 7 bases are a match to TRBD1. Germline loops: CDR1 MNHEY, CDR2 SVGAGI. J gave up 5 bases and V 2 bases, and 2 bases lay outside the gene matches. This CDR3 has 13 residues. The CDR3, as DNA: TGTGCCAGCAGTTACGACAGGGAGGAGACCCAGTACTTC. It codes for CASSYDREETQYF.

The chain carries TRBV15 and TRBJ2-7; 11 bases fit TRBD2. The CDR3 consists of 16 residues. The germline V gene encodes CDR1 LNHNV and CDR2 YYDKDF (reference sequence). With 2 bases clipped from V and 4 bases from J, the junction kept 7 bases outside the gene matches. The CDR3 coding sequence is TGTGCCACCAGCAGATCCAAACTAGCGGGAGCGTACGAGCAGTACTTC. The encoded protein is CATSRSKLAGAYEQYF.

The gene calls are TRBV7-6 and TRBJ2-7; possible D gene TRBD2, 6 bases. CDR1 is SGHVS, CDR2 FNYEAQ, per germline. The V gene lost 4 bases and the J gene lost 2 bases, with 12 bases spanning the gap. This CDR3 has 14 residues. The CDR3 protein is CASSSATRAYEQYF. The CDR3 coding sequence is TGTGCCAGCAGCTCCGCGACTAGAGCCTACGAGCAGTACTTC.

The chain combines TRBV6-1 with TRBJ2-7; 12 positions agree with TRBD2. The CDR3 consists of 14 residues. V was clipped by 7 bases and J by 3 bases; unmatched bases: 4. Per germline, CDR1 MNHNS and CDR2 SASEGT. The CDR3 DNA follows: TGTGCCAGCATCCGGACTAGCGGGAACTACGAGCAGTACTTC. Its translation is CASIRTSGNYEQYF.

As DNA, the CDR3 is TGTGCCAGCAGCCAAGAGTGGCGGAGCACTGAAGCTTTCTTT. Translating it yields CASSQEWRSTEAFF. This chain links TRBV14 with TRBJ1-1; D gene ambiguous. The V end was cut by 0 bases, the J end by 4 bases, with 9 bases between. The germline CDR1 and CDR2 sequences are SGHDN and FVKESK. The CDR3 has 14 residues.

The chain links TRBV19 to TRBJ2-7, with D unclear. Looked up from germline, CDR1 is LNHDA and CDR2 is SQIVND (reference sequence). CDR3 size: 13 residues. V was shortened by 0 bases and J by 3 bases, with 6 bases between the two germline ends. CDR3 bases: TGTGCCAGTAGTATAGAGGCCAGCTACGAGCAGTACTTC. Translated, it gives CASSIEASYEQYF.

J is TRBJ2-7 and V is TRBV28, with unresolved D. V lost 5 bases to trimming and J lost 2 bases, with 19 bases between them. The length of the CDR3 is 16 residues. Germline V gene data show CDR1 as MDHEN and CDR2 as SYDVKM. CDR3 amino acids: CASSPPPAGTAYEQYF. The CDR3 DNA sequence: TGTGCCAGCAGTCCCCCCCCGGCAGGCACCGCCTACGAGCAGTACTTC. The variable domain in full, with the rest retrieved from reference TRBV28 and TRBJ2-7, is DVKVTQSSRYLVKRTGEKVFLECVQDMDHENMFWYRQDPGLGLRLIYFSYDVKMKEKGDIPEGYSVSREKKERFSLILESASTNQTSMYLCASSPPPAGTAYEQYFGPGTRLTVT.

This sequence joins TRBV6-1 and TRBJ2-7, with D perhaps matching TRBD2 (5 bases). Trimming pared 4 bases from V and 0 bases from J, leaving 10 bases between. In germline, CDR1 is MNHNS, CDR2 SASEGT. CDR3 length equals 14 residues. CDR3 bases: TGTGCCAGCAGTGGGCTGGGGAGCTCCTACGAGCAGTACTTC. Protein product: CASSGLGSSYEQYF.

Here the CDR3 reads CASSLFGGPADTQYF. DNA of the CDR3: TGTGCCAGCTCCCTCTTCGGGGGGCCAGCAGATACGCAGTATTTT. The chain recombines TRBV11-3 with TRBJ2-3; TRBD2 is a possible D gene (7 bases). In germline, CDR1 is SGHNT, CDR2 YENEEA. The CDR3 extends over 15 amino acids. V gave up 8 bases and J gave up 4 bases, with 19 bases separating them. The complete variable domain, with remaining parts taken from reference TRBV11-3 and TRBJ2-3, reads EAGVVQSPRYKIIEKKQPVAFWCNPISGHNTLYWYLQNLGQGPELLIRYENEEAVDDSQLPKDRFSAERLKGVDSTLKIQPAELGDSAVYLCASSLFGGPADTQYFGPGTRLTVL.

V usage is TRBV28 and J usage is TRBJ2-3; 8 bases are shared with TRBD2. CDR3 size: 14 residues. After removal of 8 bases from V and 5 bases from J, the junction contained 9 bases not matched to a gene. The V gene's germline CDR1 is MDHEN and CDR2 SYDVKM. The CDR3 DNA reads TGTGCCAGCTTATCGGGGGGGCTCAGAGATACGCAGTATTTT. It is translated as CASLSGGLRDTQYF.